This is a list of T cell receptor beta chains from one sample in a study of cytomegalovirus exposure and HLA in healthy donors. Produced via immunoSEQ multiplex PCR; TCRdb's table is partial and in-frame only. The sample includes 160,000 or so clones, over 60% of them seen just once. The sample comprised PBMCs. The receptors were gathered from a man aged 40-49 years in good health and CMV-seropositive. CDR3s include the opening cysteine and the closing phenylalanine or tryptophan. The D gene is left open where the match is weak. Size tells how often a clone was seen (once, few, many) or the class of an expanded clone, and some rows leave it out.

CDR3,DNA,J,V,length,size,D
CASSYDRGFYEQYF,TGTGCCAGCAGTTATGACAGGGGATTCTACGAGCAGTACTTC,TRBJ2-7,TRBV6-5,14,few,TRBD1
CASSLIGDNTEAFF,TGCGCCAGCAGCTTGATAGGGGATAACACTGAAGCTTTCTTT,TRBJ1-1,TRBV5-1,14,.,.
CASSPEGFSGANVLTF,TGTGCCAGCAGCCCCGAGGGTTTCTCTGGGGCCAACGTCCTGACTTTC,TRBJ2-6,TRBV7-2,16,.,.
CASSLVGDSNYGYTF,TGTGCCAGCAGCTTGGTTGGAGATTCTAACTATGGCTACACCTTC,TRBJ1-2,TRBV5-5,15,once,.
CASSEATSGDLAKNSQYF,TGCGCCAGCAGTGAGGCGACTAGCGGAGATCTAGCCAAAAACAGTCAGTACTTC,TRBJ2-4,TRBV10-2,18,.,TRBD2
CASSSMYSEPYNEQFF,TGCGCCAGCAGCTCAATGTATAGCGAGCCATACAATGAGCAGTTCTTC,TRBJ2-1,TRBV5-1,16,once,.
CASSGLGTGGPNYGYTF,TGTGCCAGCAGTGGGTTAGGGACAGGGGGCCCTAACTATGGCTACACCTTC,TRBJ1-2,TRBV28,17,.,TRBD1
CASSRGTQANQPQHF,TGTGCCAGCTCACGCGGGACCCAAGCGAATCAGCCCCAGCATTTT,TRBJ1-5,TRBV18,15,.,.
CAWSDLGGGSYTF,TGTGCCTGGAGTGACCTTGGGGGAGGAAGCTACACCTTC,TRBJ1-2,TRBV30,13,.,.
CASSGLAGVEREQYF,TGCGCCAGCAGCGGTCTAGCGGGAGTCGAGCGCGAGCAGTACTTC,TRBJ2-7,TRBV4-1,15,.,TRBD2
CASSNGQGGYGYTF,TGTGCCAGCAGTAACGGACAGGGTGGCTATGGCTACACCTTC,TRBJ1-2,TRBV28,14,few,TRBD1
CASNPSGRNTGELFF,TGTGCCAGCAACCCTAGCGGGAGGAACACCGGGGAGCTGTTTTTT,TRBJ2-2,TRBV28,15,.,TRBD2
CASSLGGTGDYEQYF,TGCGCCAGCAGCTTGGGTGGGACAGGTGACTACGAGCAGTACTTC,TRBJ2-7,TRBV5-1,15,.,TRBD1
CASASSLAGLLSSYEQYF,TGTGCCAGCGCTTCTTCTCTAGCGGGACTCCTCAGCTCCTACGAGCAGTACTTC,TRBJ2-7,TRBV11-2,18,.,TRBD2
CARPRDRGNEKLFF,TGTGCCAGACCCAGGGACAGGGGAAATGAAAAACTGTTTTTT,TRBJ1-4,TRBV19,14,.,TRBD1
CASSSPSSPYEAFF,TGTGCCAGCAGTTCACCCTCGAGCCCCTATGAAGCTTTCTTT,TRBJ1-1,TRBV28,14,.,.
CASSLGGLAGGGIETQYF,TGTGCCAGCAGCTTGGGGGGACTAGCGGGAGGGGGGATAGAGACCCAGTACTTC,TRBJ2-5,TRBV5-4,18,.,TRBD2
CASSGGTSPYEQYF,TGCGCCAGCAGCGGCGGGACTTCCCCCTACGAGCAGTACTTC,TRBJ2-7,TRBV5-1,14,.,.
CASSWTPRGTEAFF,TGTGCCAGCAGTTGGACCCCCCGGGGGACTGAAGCTTTCTTT,TRBJ1-1,TRBV6-5,14,.,.
CASSLMTGAYEQYF,TGTGCCAGCAGCTTAATGACAGGGGCCTACGAGCAGTACTTC,TRBJ2-7,TRBV7-9,14,.,TRBD1
CASSQEGGKSTDTQYF,TGCGCCAGCAGCCAAGAGGGCGGGAAGAGCACAGATACGCAGTATTTT,TRBJ2-3,TRBV4-3,16,few,.
CASSLGALWEQYF,TGTGCCAGCAGCTTAGGGGCCCTTTGGGAGCAGTACTTC,TRBJ2-7,TRBV11-3,13,.,.
CASSVEGTEAFF,TGTGCCAGCAGCGTAGAGGGGACTGAAGCTTTCTTT,TRBJ1-1,TRBV9,12,.,.
CASSAPGTSGRGAYNEQFF,TGTGCCAGCAGCGCGCCCGGGACTAGCGGGAGAGGTGCCTACAATGAGCAGTTCTTC,TRBJ2-1,TRBV7-9,19,.,TRBD2
CSVEWDRGREQYF,TGCAGCGTTGAATGGGACAGGGGGCGCGAGCAGTACTTC,TRBJ2-7,TRBV29-1,13,.,TRBD1
CASSTDFRYNEQFF,TGTGCCAGTAGTACCGACTTTCGATACAATGAGCAGTTCTTC,TRBJ2-1,TRBV19,14,.,.
CASSFSQGPYEQYF,TGTGCCAGCAGCTTCAGCCAGGGCCCCTACGAGCAGTACTTC,TRBJ2-7,TRBV7-3,14,.,.
CASSQAHVGAPGGYTF,TGCGCCAGCAGCCAAGCTCATGTGGGGGCTCCTGGGGGCTACACCTTC,TRBJ1-2,TRBV4-1,16,.,.
CASSYPSGDSSYEQYF,TGTGCCAGCAGTTACCCCAGCGGGGATAGCTCCTACGAGCAGTACTTC,TRBJ2-7,TRBV6-6,16,.,TRBD2
CASSRTSGLNEQYF,TGTGCCAGCAGTCGGACTAGCGGGTTAAACGAGCAGTACTTC,TRBJ2-7,TRBV2,14,.,TRBD2
CASRQGTYEQYF,TGTGCCAGCAGACAGGGCACCTACGAGCAGTACTTC,TRBJ2-7,TRBV28,12,.,.
CASSLSGVDEQYF,TGTGCCAGCAGCTTGAGCGGGGTTGACGAGCAGTACTTC,TRBJ2-7,TRBV5-6,13,.,TRBD2
CASSIRLDNYGYTF,TGTGCCAGTAGTATACGTCTAGATAACTATGGCTACACCTTC,TRBJ1-2,TRBV19,14,.,.
CASSQVAGTGGFYEQYF,TGCGCCAGCAGCCAAGTAGCCGGGACAGGGGGCTTCTACGAGCAGTACTTC,TRBJ2-7,TRBV4-1,17,.,TRBD1
CASIFRGTSGSLWETQYF,TGTGCCAGCATTTTTAGAGGGACTAGCGGGAGTCTATGGGAGACCCAGTACTTC,TRBJ2-5,TRBV7-8,18,.,TRBD2
CASSFIQGLANEQFF,TGTGCCAGCAGCTTTATTCAGGGACTAGCGAATGAGCAGTTCTTC,TRBJ2-1,TRBV7-2,15,.,TRBD2
CASSPLPGQQSTEAFF,TGTGCCAGCTCACCACTTCCGGGACAGCAATCTACTGAAGCTTTCTTT,TRBJ1-1,TRBV18,16,.,TRBD1